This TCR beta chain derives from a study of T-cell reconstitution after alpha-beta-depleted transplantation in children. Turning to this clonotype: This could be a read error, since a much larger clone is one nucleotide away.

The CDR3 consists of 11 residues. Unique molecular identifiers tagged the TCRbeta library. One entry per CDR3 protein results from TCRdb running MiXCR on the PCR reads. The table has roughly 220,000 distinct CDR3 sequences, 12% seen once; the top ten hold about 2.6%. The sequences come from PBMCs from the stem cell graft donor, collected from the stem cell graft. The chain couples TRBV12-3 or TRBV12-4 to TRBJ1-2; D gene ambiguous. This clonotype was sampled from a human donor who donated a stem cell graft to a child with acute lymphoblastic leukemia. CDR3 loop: CSSSLVGGYTF. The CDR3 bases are TGTTCCAGCAGTCTAGTCGGTGGCTACACCTTC.